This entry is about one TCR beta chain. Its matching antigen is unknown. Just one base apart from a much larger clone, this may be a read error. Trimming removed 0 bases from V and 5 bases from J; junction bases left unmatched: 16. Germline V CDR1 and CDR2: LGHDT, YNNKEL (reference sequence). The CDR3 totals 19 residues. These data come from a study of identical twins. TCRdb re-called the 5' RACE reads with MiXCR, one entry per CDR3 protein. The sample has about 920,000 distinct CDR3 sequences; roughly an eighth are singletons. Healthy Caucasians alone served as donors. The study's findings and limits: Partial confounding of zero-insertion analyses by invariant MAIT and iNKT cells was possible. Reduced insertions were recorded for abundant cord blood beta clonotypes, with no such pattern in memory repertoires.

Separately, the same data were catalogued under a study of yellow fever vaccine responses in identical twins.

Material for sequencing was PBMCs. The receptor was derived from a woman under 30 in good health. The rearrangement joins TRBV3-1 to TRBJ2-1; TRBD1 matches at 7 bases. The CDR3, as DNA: TGTGCCAGCAGCCAAGAAAACCCGGGACAGACCTTTTCTCACAATGAGCAGTTCTTC. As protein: CASSQENPGQTFSHNEQFF.